Listed below are T cell receptor beta chains from one sample, sequenced in a study of T cells in localized non-small cell lung cancer. The protocol was immunoSEQ multiplex PCR, while the TCRdb copy is restricted to in-frame clones and leaves out a portion. This sample has about 70,000 clones; approximately 87% occur once, and the top ten carry about a fifth. Source: peripheral blood, taken before any cancer treatment. All receptors derive from a male donor aged 60 or over with stage III squamous cell lung carcinoma. The CDR3 runs from the conserved cysteine through the conserved F or W. The D gene is left open where the match is weak. Not every row has a clone size; where given, it reads once, few, many or a size class.

TRBJ1-1 TRBV2 - - CASLLVTEAFF TGTGCCAGCTTACTCGTCACTGAAGCTTTCTTT
TRBJ1-6 TRBV29-1 - - CSVSDGTSNSPLHF TGCAGCGTTTCTGATGGGACAAGTAATTCACCCCTCCACTTT
TRBJ2-2 TRBV7-2 - - CASSRSGENTGELFF TGTGCCAGCAGCCGATCCGGGGAAAACACCGGGGAGCTGTTTTTT
TRBJ2-3 TRBV10-1 - - CASSVKDTQYF TGCGCCAGCAGTGTAAAGGATACGCAGTATTTT
TRBJ2-5 TRBV7-2 - - CASSFRGGGRPVGETQYF TGTGCCAGCAGCTTTCGCGGGGGCGGAAGACCCGTAGGAGAGACCCAGTACTTC
TRBJ1-6 TRBV5-6 - - CASSILGGPGNSPLHF TGTGCCAGCAGCATCCTCGGGGGGCCGGGTAATTCACCCCTCCACTTT
TRBJ1-2 TRBV5-4 - - CASSSPTDYGYTF TGTGCCAGCAGCTCTCCGACAGATTATGGCTACACCTTC
TRBJ1-5 TRBV7-9 TRBD1 - CASSLTGLPNQPQHF TGTGCCAGCAGCTTGACAGGGCTTCCGAATCAGCCCCAGCATTTT
TRBJ1-1 TRBV4-1 - - CASSSSVGANTEAFF TGCGCCAGCAGCTCCTCGGTAGGGGCGAACACTGAAGCTTTCTTT
TRBJ1-1 TRBV10-3 TRBD1 - CAISGGTGERFTEAFF TGTGCCATCAGTGGGGGGACAGGGGAGCGGTTCACTGAAGCTTTCTTT
TRBJ2-3 TRBV7-8 - - CASTYRSSTDTQYF TGTGCCAGCACATACAGGTCTAGCACAGATACGCAGTATTTT
TRBJ1-4 TRBV29-1 - - CSVGEGGLGKLFF TGCAGCGTTGGGGAGGGGGGACTCGGAAAACTGTTTTTT
TRBJ2-5 TRBV6-1 - once CASSEAGTDATQYF TGTGCCAGCAGTGAAGCCGGGACGGACGCGACCCAGTACTTC
TRBJ2-7 TRBV6-6 - - CASSTGGQGAYEQYF TGTGCCAGCAGTACCGGTGGGCAGGGCGCCTACGAGCAGTACTTC
TRBJ1-1 TRBV2 TRBD1 few CASSEEPLDRGKAFF TGTGCCAGCAGTGAGGAACCCCTGGACAGGGGAAAAGCTTTCTTT
TRBJ2-3 TRBV5-5 TRBD1 - CASSRMGQGSDTQYF TGTGCCAGCAGCCGAATGGGACAGGGGTCAGATACGCAGTATTTT
TRBJ2-2 TRBV9 - - CASSVVGPGAADSGELFF TGTGCCAGCAGCGTAGTAGGTCCGGGGGCAGCGGATTCCGGGGAGCTGTTTTTT
TRBJ1-2 TRBV15 TRBD1 large CATSTRTGVGYTF TGTGCCACCAGCACCCGGACAGGGGTAGGCTACACCTTC
TRBJ1-2 TRBV6-1 - - CASSEALGVGNYGYTF TGTGCCAGCAGTGAAGCTTTGGGGGTTGGAAACTATGGCTACACCTTC
TRBJ2-1 TRBV6-4 - - CASSGGSPFSSYNEQFF TGTGCCAGCAGTGGAGGTTCGCCATTTAGCTCCTACAATGAGCAGTTCTTC
TRBJ2-5 TRBV6-6 - - CASSYRRGYQETQYF TGTGCCAGCAGTTACAGGAGGGGTTACCAAGAGACCCAGTACTTC
TRBJ2-5 TRBV28 - - CASRGPQETQYF TGTGCCAGTCGGGGGCCCCAAGAGACCCAGTACTTC
TRBJ1-1 TRBV4-1 - - CASSQEPRDREAFF TGCGCCAGCAGCCAAGAACCCCGGGACCGGGAAGCTTTCTTT
TRBJ2-2 TRBV18 - - CASSPPIGDPGELFF TGTGCCAGCTCACCACCCATTGGGGACCCCGGGGAGCTGTTTTTT
TRBJ2-3 TRBV7-9 - - CASSRQSGSRTDTQYF TGTGCCAGCAGCCGTCAGAGCGGATCTCGCACAGATACGCAGTATTTT
TRBJ2-1 TRBV7-2 - - CASSLSGTLAINEQFF TGTGCCAGCAGCCTTAGTGGGACCCTAGCAATCAATGAGCAGTTCTTC
TRBJ2-1 TRBV12-5 - - CASGFNEQFF TGTGCTAGTGGTTTCAATGAGCAGTTCTTC
TRBJ2-5 TRBV7-8 - - CASTPSPAGEETQYF TGTGCCAGCACCCCCTCCCCGGCAGGCGAAGAGACCCAGTACTTC
TRBJ2-3 TRBV7-3 TRBD2 once CASSTMGGSTDTQYF TGTGCCAGCAGCACAATGGGGGGGAGCACAGATACGCAGTATTTT
TRBJ2-5 TRBV21-1 - - CASSRPGRGQETQYF TGTGCCAGCAGCAGGCCGGGCAGGGGGCAAGAGACCCAGTACTTC
TRBJ2-5 TRBV19 TRBD2 once CASSLAGVWTQYF TGTGCCAGTAGTCTAGCGGGGGTGTGGACCCAGTACTTC
TRBJ2-7 TRBV7-2 - - CASSLGSGRTYEQYF TGTGCCAGCAGCTTAGGCTCGGGACGGACCTACGAGCAGTACTTC
TRBJ2-2 TRBV11-2 TRBD1 - CASSLGTDRGPNTGELFF TGTGCCAGCAGCTTAGGAACGGACAGGGGGCCGAACACCGGGGAGCTGTTTTTT
TRBJ2-3 TRBV7-9 - - CASSTRQVSDTQYF TGTGCCAGCAGCACCAGACAGGTCTCAGATACGCAGTATTTT
TRBJ1-1 TRBV7-8 - once CASTVGPGTEAFF TGTGCCAGCACCGTAGGGCCGGGAACTGAAGCTTTCTTT
TRBJ2-7 TRBV13 - few CASSLNLLYEQYF TGTGCCAGCAGCTTAAACCTCCTTTACGAGCAGTACTTC
TRBJ2-2 TRBV5-6 - - CASSLSWRGVTGELFF TGTGCCAGCAGCTTGTCGTGGCGGGGTGTCACCGGGGAGCTGTTTTTT
TRBJ2-2 TRBV7-2 - - CASSLDGTLGTGELFF TGTGCCAGCAGCTTGGACGGCACGTTAGGCACCGGGGAGCTGTTTTTT
TRBJ1-3 TRBV9 TRBD1 - CASSPGTVRGNTIYF TGTGCCAGCAGCCCCGGGACAGTACGAGGAAACACCATATATTTT
TRBJ2-7 TRBV6-6 - - CASRWDSLSYEQYF TGTGCCAGCAGATGGGACTCTCTGAGCTACGAGCAGTACTTC
TRBJ1-6 TRBV27 - - CASTRSQHDSPLHF TGTGCCAGCACTCGATCCCAACACGATTCACCCCTCCACTTT
TRBJ1-2 TRBV7-8 TRBD1 few CASSQDRWENYGYTF TGTGCCAGCAGCCAGGACAGGTGGGAGAACTATGGCTACACCTTC
TRBJ2-1 TRBV6-6 - - CASSPSFRVNNEQFF TGTGCCAGCAGTCCGTCATTCCGGGTCAACAATGAGCAGTTCTTC
TRBJ1-6 TRBV6-1 - - CASSLEEAPLHF TGTGCCAGCAGTCTGGAAGAGGCACCCCTCCACTTT
TRBJ1-2 TRBV6-5 TRBD1 medium-sized CASSYSLTGVYGYTF TGTGCCAGCAGTTACTCCCTTACAGGGGTATATGGCTACACCTTC
TRBJ1-5 TRBV18 - - CASSPARGNGPQPQHF TGTGCCAGCTCACCAGCGAGAGGGAACGGCCCTCAGCCCCAGCATTTT
TRBJ2-1 TRBV9 TRBD2 - CASSVRTSGFNEQFF TGTGCCAGCAGCGTCCGGACTAGTGGCTTCAATGAGCAGTTCTTC
TRBJ2-3 TRBV30 - - CAWSVGSQGGQYF TGTGCCTGGAGTGTAGGGTCACAGGGCGGACAGTATTTT
TRBJ2-6 TRBV9 - - CASSVNPSGANVLTF TGTGCCAGCAGCGTAAATCCCTCTGGGGCCAACGTCCTGACTTTC
TRBJ1-5 TRBV28 - - CASSFRTPSNQPQHF TGTGCCAGCAGTTTCCGGACCCCTAGCAATCAGCCCCAGCATTTT
TRBJ1-2 TRBV4-1 - - CASSQTEKGPSRGGYTF TGCGCCAGCAGCCAGACTGAAAAGGGGCCGAGCAGAGGGGGCTACACCTTC
TRBJ2-3 TRBV7-2 TRBD2 - CASSKSPAGRTDTQYF TGTGCCAGCAGCAAGAGCCCAGCGGGGCGCACAGATACGCAGTATTTT
TRBJ2-5 TRBV4-1 - - CASSLGDSRSQETQYF TGCGCCAGCAGCCTAGGGGATAGCAGATCCCAAGAGACCCAGTACTTC
TRBJ1-2 TRBV12-5 TRBD1 - CASGSQTRTGGKDYGYTF TGTGCTAGTGGATCTCAGACCCGGACAGGGGGCAAGGACTATGGCTACACCTTC
TRBJ1-2 TRBV7-2 - - CASSRSWDVFGYTF TGTGCCAGCAGCCGATCCTGGGACGTCTTTGGCTACACCTTC
TRBJ2-5 TRBV18 TRBD2 - CASSTIRTSGGEETQYF TGTGCCAGCTCAACGATCCGAACTAGCGGGGGAGAGGAGACCCAGTACTTC
TRBJ1-4 TRBV2 - - CASKKGQTEKLFF TGTGCCAGCAAAAAGGGCCAGACTGAAAAACTGTTTTTT
TRBJ2-2 TRBV5-4 - - CASSLPAGELFF TGTGCCAGCAGCTTGCCCGCCGGGGAGCTGTTTTTT
TRBJ1-3 TRBV30 - - CAWDTSRNTIYF TGTGCCTGGGACACGTCGCGAAACACCATATATTTT
TRBJ2-7 TRBV11-2 TRBD1 - CASSSGGYETYEQYF TGTGCCAGCAGCTCAGGGGGTTACGAGACCTACGAGCAGTACTTC